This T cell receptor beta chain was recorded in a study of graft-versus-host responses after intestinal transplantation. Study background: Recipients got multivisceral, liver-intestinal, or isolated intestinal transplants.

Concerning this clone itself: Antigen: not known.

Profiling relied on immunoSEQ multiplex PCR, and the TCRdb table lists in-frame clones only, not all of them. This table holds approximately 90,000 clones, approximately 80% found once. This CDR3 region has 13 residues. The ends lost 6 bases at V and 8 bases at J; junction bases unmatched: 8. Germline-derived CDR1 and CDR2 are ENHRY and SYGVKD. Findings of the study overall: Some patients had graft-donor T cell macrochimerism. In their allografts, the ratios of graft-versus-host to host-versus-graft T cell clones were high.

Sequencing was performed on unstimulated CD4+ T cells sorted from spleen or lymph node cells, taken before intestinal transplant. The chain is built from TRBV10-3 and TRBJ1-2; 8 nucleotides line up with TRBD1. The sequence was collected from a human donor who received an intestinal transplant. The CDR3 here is CAISATGVLGYTF. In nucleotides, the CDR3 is TGTGCCATCAGCGCGACAGGGGTGTTAGGCTACACCTTC.